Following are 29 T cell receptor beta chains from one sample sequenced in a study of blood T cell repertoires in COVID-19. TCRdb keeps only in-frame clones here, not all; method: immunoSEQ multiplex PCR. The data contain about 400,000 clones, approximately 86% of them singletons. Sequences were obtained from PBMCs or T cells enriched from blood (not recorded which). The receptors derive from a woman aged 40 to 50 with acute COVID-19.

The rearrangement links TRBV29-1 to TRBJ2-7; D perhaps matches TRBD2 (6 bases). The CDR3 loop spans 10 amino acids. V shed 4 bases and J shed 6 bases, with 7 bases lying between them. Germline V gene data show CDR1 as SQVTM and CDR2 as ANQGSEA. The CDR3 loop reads CSVGLGEQYF. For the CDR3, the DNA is TGCAGCGTTGGACTAGGCGAGCAGTACTTC.

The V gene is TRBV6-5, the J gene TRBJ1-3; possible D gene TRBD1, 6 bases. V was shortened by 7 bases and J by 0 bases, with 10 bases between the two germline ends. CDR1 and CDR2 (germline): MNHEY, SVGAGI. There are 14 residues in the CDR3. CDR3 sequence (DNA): TGTGCCAGCACCCCGGACAGCTCTGGAAACACCATATATTTT. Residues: CASTPDSSGNTIYF.

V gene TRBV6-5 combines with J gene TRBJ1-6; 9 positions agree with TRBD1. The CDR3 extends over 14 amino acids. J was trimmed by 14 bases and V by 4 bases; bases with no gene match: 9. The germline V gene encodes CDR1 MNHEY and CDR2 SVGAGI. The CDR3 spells CASSSGQGGVTLHF. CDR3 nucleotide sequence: TGTGCCAGCAGTTCGGGACAGGGAGGGGTCACCCTCCACTTT.

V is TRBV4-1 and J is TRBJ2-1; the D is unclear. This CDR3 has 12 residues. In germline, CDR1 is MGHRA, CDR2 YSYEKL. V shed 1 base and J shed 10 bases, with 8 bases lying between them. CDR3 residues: CASSQGVGEQFF. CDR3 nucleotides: TGCGCCAGCAGCCAAGGGGTCGGGGAGCAGTTCTTC.

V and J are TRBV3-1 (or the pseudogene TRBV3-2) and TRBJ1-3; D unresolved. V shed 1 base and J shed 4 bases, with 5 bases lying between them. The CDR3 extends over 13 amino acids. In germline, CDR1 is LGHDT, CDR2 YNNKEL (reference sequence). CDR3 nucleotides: TGTGCCAGCAGCCAAGTTCCAGGAAACACCATATATTTT. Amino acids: CASSQVPGNTIYF.

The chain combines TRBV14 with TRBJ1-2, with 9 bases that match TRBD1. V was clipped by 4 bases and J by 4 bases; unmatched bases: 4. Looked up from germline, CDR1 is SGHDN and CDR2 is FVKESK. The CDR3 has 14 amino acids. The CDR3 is CASSPGQGVYGYTF. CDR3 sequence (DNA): TGTGCCAGCAGCCCGGGACAGGGAGTCTATGGCTACACCTTC.

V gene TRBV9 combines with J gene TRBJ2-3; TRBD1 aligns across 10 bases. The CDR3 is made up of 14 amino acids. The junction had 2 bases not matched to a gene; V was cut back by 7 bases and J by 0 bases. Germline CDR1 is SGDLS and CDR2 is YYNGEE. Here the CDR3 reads CASGTGESTDTQYF. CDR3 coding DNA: TGTGCCAGCGGGACAGGGGAAAGCACAGATACGCAGTATTTT.

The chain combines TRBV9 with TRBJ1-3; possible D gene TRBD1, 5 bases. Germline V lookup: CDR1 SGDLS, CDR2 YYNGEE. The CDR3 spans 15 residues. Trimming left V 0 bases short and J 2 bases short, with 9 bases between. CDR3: CASSVAGGAGNTIYF. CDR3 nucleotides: TGTGCCAGCAGCGTAGCTGGAGGGGCTGGAAACACCATATATTTT. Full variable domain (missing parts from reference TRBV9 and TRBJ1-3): DSGVTQTPKHLITATGQRVTLRCSPRSGDLSVYWYQQSLDQGLQFLIQYYNGEERAKGNILERFSAQQFPDLHSELNLSSLELGDSALYFCASSVAGGAGNTIYFGEGSWLTVV.

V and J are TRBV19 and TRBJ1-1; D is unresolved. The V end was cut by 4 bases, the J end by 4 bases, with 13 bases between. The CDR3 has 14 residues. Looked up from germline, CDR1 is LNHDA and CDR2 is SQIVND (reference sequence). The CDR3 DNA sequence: TGTGCCAGTAGTACCCCGAGCCAATTCACTGAAGCTTTCTTT. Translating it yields CASSTPSQFTEAFF.

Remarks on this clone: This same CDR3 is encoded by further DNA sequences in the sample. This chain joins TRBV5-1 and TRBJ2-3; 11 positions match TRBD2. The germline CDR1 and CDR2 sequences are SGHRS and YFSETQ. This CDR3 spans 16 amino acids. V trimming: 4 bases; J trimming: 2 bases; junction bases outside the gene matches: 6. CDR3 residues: CASSPLAGGSTDTQYF. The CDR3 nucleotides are TGCGCCAGCAGCCCCCTAGCGGGGGGTTCCACAGATACGCAGTATTTT.

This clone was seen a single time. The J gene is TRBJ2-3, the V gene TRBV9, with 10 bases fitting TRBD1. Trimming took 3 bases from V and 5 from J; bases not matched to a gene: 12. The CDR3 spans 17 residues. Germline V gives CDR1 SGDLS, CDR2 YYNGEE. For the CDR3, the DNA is TGTGCCAGCAGCGACCGGGACAGGGGCTTTATGGTAGATACGCAGTATTTT. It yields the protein CASSDRDRGFMVDTQYF.

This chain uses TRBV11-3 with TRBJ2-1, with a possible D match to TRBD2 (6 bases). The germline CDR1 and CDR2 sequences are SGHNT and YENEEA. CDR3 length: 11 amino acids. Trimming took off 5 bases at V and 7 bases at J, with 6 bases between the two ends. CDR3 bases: TGTGCCAGCAGCGGGAGGAATGAGCAGTTCTTC. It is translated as CASSGRNEQFF. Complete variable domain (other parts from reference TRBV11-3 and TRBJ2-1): EAGVVQSPRYKIIEKKQPVAFWCNPISGHNTLYWYLQNLGQGPELLIRYENEEAVDDSQLPKDRFSAERLKGVDSTLKIQPAELGDSAVYLCASSGRNEQFFGPGTRLTVL.

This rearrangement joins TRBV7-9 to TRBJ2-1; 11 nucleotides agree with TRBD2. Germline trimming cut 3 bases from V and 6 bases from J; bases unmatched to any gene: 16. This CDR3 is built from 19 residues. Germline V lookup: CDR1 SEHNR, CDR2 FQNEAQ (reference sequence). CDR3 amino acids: CASSLGHLILAGAGNEQFF. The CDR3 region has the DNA TGTGCCAGCAGCTTGGGACATTTGATACTAGCGGGGGCGGGCAATGAGCAGTTCTTC.

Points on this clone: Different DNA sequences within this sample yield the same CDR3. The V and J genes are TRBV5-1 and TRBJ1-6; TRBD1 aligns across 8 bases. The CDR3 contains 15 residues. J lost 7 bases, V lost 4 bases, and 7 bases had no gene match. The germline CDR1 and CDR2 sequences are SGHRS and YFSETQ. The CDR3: CASSPTGVGNSPLHF. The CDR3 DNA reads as TGCGCCAGCAGCCCGACAGGGGTTGGCAATTCACCCCTCCACTTT. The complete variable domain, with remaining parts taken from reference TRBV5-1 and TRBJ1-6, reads KAGVTQTPRYLIKTRGQQVTLSCSPISGHRSVSWYQQTPGQGLQFLFEYFSETQRNKGNFPGRFSGRQFSNSRSEMNVSTLELGDSALYLCASSPTGVGNSPLHFGNGTRLTVT.

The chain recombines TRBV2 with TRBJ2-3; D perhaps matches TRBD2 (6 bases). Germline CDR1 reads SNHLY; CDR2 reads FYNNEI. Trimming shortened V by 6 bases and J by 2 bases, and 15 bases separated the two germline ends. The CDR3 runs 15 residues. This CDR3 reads CASSRSGTATDTQYF. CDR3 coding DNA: TGTGCCAGCAGCCGGAGTGGGACTGCCACAGATACGCAGTATTTT.

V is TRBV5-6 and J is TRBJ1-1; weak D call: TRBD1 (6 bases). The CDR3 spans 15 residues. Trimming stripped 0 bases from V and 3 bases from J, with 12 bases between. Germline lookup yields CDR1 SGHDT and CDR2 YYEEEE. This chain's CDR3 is CASSLETGDDTEAFF. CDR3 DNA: TGTGCCAGCAGCTTGGAGACAGGCGATGACACTGAAGCTTTCTTT.

The CDR3, as DNA: TGTGCCAGCAGCCGTACGCCAGCGGGGGGCTCCTACGAGCAGTACTTC. As protein: CASSRTPAGGSYEQYF. This rearrangement joins TRBV5-5 to TRBJ2-7; the match to TRBD2 covers 9 bases. CDR3 length equals 16 residues. The germline V gene encodes CDR1 SGHKS and CDR2 YYEKEE (reference sequence). J lost 0 bases, V lost 4 bases, and 8 bases had no gene match.

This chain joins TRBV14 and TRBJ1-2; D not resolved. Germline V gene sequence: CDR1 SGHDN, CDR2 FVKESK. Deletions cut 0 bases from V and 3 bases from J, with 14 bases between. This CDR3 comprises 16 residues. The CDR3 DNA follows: TGTGCCAGCAGCCAAGATTTCGGAGGTCGGGACTATGGCTACACCTTC. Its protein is CASSQDFGGRDYGYTF. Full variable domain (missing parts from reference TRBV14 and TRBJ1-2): EAGVTQFPSHSVIEKGQTVTLRCDPISGHDNLYWYRRVMGKEIKFLLHFVKESKQDESGMPNNRFLAERTGGTYSTLKVQPAELEDSGVYFCASSQDFGGRDYGYTFGSGTRLTVV.

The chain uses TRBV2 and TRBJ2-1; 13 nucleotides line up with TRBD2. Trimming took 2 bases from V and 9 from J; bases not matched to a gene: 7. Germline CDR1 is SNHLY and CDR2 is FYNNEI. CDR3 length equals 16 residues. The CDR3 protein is CASSEPGLAGDPEQFF. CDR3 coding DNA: TGTGCCAGCAGTGAACCAGGACTAGCGGGGGACCCTGAGCAGTTCTTC. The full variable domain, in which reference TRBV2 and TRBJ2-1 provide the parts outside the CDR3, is EPEVTQTPSHQVTQMGQEVILRCVPISNHLYFYWYRQILGQKVEFLVSFYNNEISEKSEIFDDQFSVERPDGSNFTLKIRSTKLEDSAMYFCASSEPGLAGDPEQFFGPGTRLTVL.

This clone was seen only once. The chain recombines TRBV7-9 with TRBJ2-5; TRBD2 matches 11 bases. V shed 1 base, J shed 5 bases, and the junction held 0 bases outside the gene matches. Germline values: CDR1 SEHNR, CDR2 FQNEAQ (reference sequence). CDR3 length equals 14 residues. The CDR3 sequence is CASSLGLAGETQYF. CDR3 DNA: TGTGCCAGCAGCTTAGGACTAGCGGGGGAGACCCAGTACTTC.

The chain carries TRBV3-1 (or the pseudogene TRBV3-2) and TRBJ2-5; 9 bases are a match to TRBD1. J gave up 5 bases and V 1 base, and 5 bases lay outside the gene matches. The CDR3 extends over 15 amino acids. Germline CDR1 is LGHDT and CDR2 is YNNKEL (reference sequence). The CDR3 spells CASSQGGQGGETQYF. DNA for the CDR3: TGTGCCAGCAGCCAAGGGGGACAGGGAGGTGAGACCCAGTACTTC.

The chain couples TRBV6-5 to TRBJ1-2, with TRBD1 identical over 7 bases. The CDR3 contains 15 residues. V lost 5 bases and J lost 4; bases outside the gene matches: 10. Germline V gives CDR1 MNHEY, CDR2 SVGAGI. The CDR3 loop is CASSLQDRRSYGYTF. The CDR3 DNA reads TGTGCCAGCAGTCTCCAGGACAGGCGGTCCTATGGCTACACCTTC.

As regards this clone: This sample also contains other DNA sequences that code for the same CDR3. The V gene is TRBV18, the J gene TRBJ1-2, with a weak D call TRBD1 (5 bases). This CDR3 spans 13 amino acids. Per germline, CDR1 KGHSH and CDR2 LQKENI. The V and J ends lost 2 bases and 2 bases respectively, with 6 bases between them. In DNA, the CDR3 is TGTGCCAGCTCACCAGCAGGGAACTATGGCTACACCTTC. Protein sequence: CASSPAGNYGYTF.

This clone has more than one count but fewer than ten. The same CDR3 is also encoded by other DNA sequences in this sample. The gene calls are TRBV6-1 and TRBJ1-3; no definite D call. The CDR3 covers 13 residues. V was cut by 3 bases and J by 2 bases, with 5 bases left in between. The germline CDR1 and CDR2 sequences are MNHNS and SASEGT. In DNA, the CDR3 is TGTGCCAGCAGTGAGAGTGCTGGAAACACCATATATTTT. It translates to CASSESAGNTIYF.

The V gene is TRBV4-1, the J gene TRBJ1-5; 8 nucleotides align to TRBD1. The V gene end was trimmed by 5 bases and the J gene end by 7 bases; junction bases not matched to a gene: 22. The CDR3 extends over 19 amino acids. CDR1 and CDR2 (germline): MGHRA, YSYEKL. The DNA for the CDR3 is TGCGCCAGCAGCGAAGCCATCTCCTTACCTAAGACAGGGGTCCAGCCCCAGCATTTT. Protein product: CASSEAISLPKTGVQPQHF.

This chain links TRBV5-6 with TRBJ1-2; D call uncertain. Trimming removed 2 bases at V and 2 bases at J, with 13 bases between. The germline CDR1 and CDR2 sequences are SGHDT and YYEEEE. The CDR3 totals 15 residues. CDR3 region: CASSFYVGGNYGYTF. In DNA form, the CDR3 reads TGTGCCAGCAGCTTTTACGTAGGAGGGAACTATGGCTACACCTTC.

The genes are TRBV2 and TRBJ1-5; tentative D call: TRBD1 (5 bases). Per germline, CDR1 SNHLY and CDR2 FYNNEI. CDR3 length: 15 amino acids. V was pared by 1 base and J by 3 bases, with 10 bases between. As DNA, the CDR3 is TGTGCCAGCAGTGAAGACCGACAGCCCAATCAGCCCCAGCATTTT. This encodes CASSEDRQPNQPQHF.

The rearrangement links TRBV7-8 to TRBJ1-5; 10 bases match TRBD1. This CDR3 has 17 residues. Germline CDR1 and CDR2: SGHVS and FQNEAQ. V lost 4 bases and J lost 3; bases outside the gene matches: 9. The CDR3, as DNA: TGTGCCAGCAGCTCGTTCCCGGGACAGGGGAACAATCAGCCCCAGCATTTT. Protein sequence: CASSSFPGQGNNQPQHF.

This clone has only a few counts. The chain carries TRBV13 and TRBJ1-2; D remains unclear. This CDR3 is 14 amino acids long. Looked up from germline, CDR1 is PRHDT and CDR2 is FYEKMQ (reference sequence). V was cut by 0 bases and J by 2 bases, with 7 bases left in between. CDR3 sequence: CASSLGGLNYGYTF. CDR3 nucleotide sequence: TGTGCCAGCAGCTTAGGTGGCTTAAACTATGGCTACACCTTC.